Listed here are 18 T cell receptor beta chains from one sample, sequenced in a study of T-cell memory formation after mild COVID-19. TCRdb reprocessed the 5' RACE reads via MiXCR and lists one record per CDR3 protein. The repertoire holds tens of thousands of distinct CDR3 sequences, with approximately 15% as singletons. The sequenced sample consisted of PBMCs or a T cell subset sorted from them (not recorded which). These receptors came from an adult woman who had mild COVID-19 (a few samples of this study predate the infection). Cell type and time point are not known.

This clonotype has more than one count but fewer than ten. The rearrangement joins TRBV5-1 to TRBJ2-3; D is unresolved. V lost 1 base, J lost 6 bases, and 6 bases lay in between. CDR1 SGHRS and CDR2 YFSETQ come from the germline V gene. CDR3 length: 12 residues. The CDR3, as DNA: TGCGCCAGCAGCTTGACACGGGATACGCAGTATTTT. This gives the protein CASSLTRDTQYF.

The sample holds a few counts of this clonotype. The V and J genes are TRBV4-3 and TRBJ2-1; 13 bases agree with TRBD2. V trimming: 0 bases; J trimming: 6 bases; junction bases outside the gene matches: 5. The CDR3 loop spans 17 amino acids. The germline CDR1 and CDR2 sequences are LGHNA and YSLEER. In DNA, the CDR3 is TGCGCCAGCAGCCAAGACCCACTAGCGGGAGGGACCAATGAGCAGTTCTTC. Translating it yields CASSQDPLAGGTNEQFF.

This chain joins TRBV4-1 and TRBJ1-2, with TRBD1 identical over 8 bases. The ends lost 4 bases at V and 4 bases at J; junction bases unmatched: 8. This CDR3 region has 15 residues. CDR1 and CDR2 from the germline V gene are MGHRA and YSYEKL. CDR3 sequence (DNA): TGCGCCAGCAGCCCGTATGTTGGACAGGGCTATGGCTACACCTTC. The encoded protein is CASSPYVGQGYGYTF.

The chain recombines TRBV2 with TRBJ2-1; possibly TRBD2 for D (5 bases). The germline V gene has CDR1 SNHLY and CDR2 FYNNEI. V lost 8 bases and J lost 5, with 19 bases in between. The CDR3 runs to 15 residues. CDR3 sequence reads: CASPKAVLLNNEQFF. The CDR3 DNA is TGTGCCAGCCCCAAAGCGGTTTTGCTGAACAATGAGCAGTTCTTC.

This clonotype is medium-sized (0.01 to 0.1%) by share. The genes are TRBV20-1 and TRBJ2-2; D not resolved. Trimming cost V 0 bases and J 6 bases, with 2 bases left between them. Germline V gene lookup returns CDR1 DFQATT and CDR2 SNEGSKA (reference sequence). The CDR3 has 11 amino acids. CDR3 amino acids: CSAREAGELFF. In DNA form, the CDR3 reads TGCAGTGCTAGAGAAGCCGGGGAGCTGTTTTTT.

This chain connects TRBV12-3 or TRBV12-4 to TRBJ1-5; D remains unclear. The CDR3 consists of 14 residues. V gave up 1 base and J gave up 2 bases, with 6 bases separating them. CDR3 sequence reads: CASSLGLGNQPQHF. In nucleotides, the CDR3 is TGTGCCAGCAGTTTAGGTCTGGGCAATCAGCCCCAGCATTTT.

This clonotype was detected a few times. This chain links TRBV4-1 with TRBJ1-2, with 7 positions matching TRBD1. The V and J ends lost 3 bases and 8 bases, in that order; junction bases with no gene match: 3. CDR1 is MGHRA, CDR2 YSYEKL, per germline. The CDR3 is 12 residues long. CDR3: CASSQTGHGYTF. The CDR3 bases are TGCGCCAGCAGCCAGACAGGGCACGGCTACACCTTC.

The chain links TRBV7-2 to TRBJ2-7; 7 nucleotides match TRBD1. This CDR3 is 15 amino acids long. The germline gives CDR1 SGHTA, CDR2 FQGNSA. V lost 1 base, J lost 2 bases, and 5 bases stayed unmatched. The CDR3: CASSLETGRTYEQYF. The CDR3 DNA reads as TGTGCCAGCAGCTTAGAGACAGGGCGAACCTACGAGCAGTACTTC.

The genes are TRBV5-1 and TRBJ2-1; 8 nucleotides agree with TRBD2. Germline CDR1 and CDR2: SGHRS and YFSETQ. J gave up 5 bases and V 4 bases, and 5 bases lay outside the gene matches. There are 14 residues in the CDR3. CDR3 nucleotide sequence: TGCGCCAGCAGCCCCGGGGGGGGGAACAATGAGCAGTTCTTC. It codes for CASSPGGGNNEQFF.

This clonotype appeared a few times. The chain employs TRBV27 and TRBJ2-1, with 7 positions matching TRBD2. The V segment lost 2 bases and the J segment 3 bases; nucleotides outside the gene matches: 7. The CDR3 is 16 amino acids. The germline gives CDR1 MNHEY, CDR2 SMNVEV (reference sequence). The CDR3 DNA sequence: TGTGCCAGCAGTTTAGGGGGGGGAAACGGCTACAATGAGCAGTTCTTC. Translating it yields CASSLGGGNGYNEQFF.

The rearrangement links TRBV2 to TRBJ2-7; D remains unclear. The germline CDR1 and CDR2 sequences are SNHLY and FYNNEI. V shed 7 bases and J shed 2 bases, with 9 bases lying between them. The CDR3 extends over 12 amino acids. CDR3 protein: CASMGYPYEQYF. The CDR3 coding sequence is TGTGCCAGCATGGGCTATCCCTACGAGCAGTACTTC. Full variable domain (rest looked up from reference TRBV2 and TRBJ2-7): EPEVTQTPSHQVTQMGQEVILRCVPISNHLYFYWYRQILGQKVEFLVSFYNNEISEKSEIFDDQFSVERPDGSNFTLKIRSTKLEDSAMYFCASMGYPYEQYFGPGTRLTVT.

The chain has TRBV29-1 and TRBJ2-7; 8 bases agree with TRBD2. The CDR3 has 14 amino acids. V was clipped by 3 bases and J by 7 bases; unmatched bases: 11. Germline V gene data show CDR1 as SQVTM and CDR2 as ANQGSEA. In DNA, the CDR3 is TGCAGCGTTGAGTTGCGCGCGGGGGGAGGGGAGCAGTACTTC. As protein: CSVELRAGGGEQYF.

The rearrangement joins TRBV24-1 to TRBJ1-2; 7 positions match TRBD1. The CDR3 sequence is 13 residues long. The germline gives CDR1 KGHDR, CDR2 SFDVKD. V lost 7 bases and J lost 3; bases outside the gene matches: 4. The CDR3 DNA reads TGTGCCACCAGCGAAACAGGGGACTATGGCTACACCTTC. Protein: CATSETGDYGYTF.

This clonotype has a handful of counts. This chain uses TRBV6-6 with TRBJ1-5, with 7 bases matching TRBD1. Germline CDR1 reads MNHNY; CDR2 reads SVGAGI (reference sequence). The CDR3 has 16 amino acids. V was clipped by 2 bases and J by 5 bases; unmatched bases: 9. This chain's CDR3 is CASSYPGQVAYQPQHF. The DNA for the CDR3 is TGTGCCAGCAGTTACCCCGGACAGGTTGCCTATCAGCCCCAGCATTTT.

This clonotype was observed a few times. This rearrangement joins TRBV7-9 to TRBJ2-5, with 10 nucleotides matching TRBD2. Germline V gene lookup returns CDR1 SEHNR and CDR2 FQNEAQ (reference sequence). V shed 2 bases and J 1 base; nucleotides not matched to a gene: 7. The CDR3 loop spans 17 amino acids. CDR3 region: CASSLPTSGVAQETQYF. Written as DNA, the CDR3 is TGTGCCAGCAGCTTACCCACTAGCGGGGTCGCCCAAGAGACCCAGTACTTC.

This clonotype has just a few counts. CDR3 coding DNA: TGTGCCAGCAGCTCCACTTTAGTGCTGAAAGACAATGAGCAGTTCTTC. This encodes CASSSTLVLKDNEQFF. The chain links TRBV7-9 to TRBJ2-1; D is unresolved. Trimming removed 4 bases at V and 5 bases at J, with 18 bases between. Germline CDR1 and CDR2: SEHNR and FQNEAQ (reference sequence). The CDR3 is 16 amino acids.

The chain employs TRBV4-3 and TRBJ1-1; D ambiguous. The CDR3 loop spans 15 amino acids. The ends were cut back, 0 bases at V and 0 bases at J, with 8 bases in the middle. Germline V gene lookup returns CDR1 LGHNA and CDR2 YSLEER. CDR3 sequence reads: CASSQEVRLNTEAFF. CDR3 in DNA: TGCGCCAGCAGCCAAGAGGTCAGATTGAACACTGAAGCTTTCTTT.

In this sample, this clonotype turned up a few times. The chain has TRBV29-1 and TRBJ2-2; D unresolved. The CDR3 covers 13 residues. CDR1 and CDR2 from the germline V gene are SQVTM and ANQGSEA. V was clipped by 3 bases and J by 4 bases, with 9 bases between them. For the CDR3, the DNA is TGCAGCGTTGACCCCAGCTCCACCGGGGAGCTGTTTTTT. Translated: CSVDPSSTGELFF.